The 7 T cell receptor beta chains listed next were all sequenced from one sample in a study of post-analysis software for immune sequencing data. The study, taken as a whole, reports: When patients were compared with controls, about five TRBV segments were more frequent, TRBV5-6, TRBV5-1 and TRBV20-1 among them.

Unique-molecular-identifier-tagged TCR beta cDNA libraries were used. TCRdb independently ran MiXCR on the PCR reads; one entry per CDR3 protein. Of 750,000 to 900,000 distinct CDR3 sequences in the sample, around 42% are singletons; the top ten hold around 4.7%. Which antigens these TCRs recognize remains unknown. The sample was blood. The receptors here all came from a girl aged 10-17 years with multiple sclerosis.

In DNA form, the CDR3 reads TGCAGTCCGGATCCGGGCCCATCCTACAATGAGCAGTTCTTC. It yields the protein CSPDPGPSYNEQFF. The V gene is TRBV20-1, the J gene TRBJ2-1, with D uncertain. From germline, CDR1 is DFQATT and CDR2 SNEGSKA (reference sequence). The CDR3 totals 14 residues. V gave up 8 bases and J gave up 1 base, with 15 bases separating them.

The chain combines TRBV20-1 with TRBJ2-7; a weak D match, TRBD2 (5 bases). This CDR3 is built from 14 residues. Trimming took 3 bases from V and 10 from J, leaving 22 bases between them. CDR1 DFQATT and CDR2 SNEGSKA come from the germline V gene (reference sequence). The CDR3 nucleotides read TGCAGTGCTAGTCCAACCGGACCCGGGGAGACTCAGTACTTC. This translates into CSASPTGPGETQYF.

This sequence joins TRBV10-3 and TRBJ2-7; D tentatively fits TRBD1 or TRBD2 (5 bases each). V gave up 6 bases and J gave up 0 bases, with 9 bases separating them. The CDR3 sequence is 13 residues long. CDR1 and CDR2 (germline): ENHRY, SYGVKD. DNA for the CDR3: TGTGCCATCAGCGGGACCGACTCCTACGAGCAGTACTTC. It codes for CAISGTDSYEQYF.

This clonotype was counted only a few times. The chain links TRBV4-1 to TRBJ1-2; D possibly corresponds to TRBD1 (6 bases). CDR3 length equals 16 residues. V lost 0 bases and J 0 bases, leaving 11 bases between the germline ends. Germline lookup yields CDR1 MGHRA and CDR2 YSYEKL. The CDR3: CASSQESGGANYGYTF. The CDR3 coding sequence is TGCGCCAGCAGCCAAGAATCTGGGGGCGCTAACTATGGCTACACCTTC.

V is TRBV11-2 and J is TRBJ2-5, with D maybe TRBD2 (6 bases). The CDR3 has 15 amino acids. CDR1 and CDR2 from the germline V gene are SGHAT and FQNNGV. The germline V and J ends were trimmed by 1 base and 5 bases, with 14 bases remaining between them. DNA of the CDR3: TGTGCCAGCAGCTTAGTTCTGCGGGACTCGGAGACCCAGTACTTC. Translation gives CASSLVLRDSETQYF.

The J gene is TRBJ2-5, the V gene TRBV6-4, with TRBD2 as a possible D gene (5 bases). Germline V gene lookup returns CDR1 MRHNA and CDR2 SNTAGT. The V end lost 10 bases, the J end lost 2 bases, and 20 bases lay between the germline ends. The CDR3 has 15 amino acids. DNA for the CDR3: TGTGCCATTGCTAGCTCCGGAAAGGCTCAAGAGACCCAGTACTTC. Encoded protein: CAIASSGKAQETQYF.

This chain connects TRBV4-2 to TRBJ2-7; the D call may be TRBD1 or TRBD2 (5 bases each). The J call may be faulty, since TRBJ2-5 better matches the DNA end. Germline CDR1 is LGHNA and CDR2 is YNFKEQ. CDR3 size: 12 residues. The CDR3 here is CASSGTQETQYF. The CDR3 nucleotides read TGTGCCAGCAGCGGGACCCAAGAGACCCAGTACTTC.